This TCR beta chain was retrieved from a study of cytomegalovirus exposure and HLA in healthy donors. V gave up 0 bases and J gave up 7 bases, with 19 bases separating them. The CDR3 loop spans 16 amino acids. Germline CDR1 reads MNHNY; CDR2 reads SVGAGI (reference sequence). Primers for the PCR totalled 60 Vbeta and 13 Jbeta. Clones were sequenced by immunoSEQ multiplex PCR, and TCRdb holds only the in-frame ones, with some missing. This sample has around 200,000 clones, with around 62% found just once. The sequencing sample was made of PBMCs. The clonotype was recovered from a man aged 35-49 years in good health and CMV-seronegative. This rearrangement joins TRBV6-6 to TRBJ2-7; D remains ambiguous. The CDR3 here is CASSYSSDSRPREQYF. In DNA, the CDR3 is TGTGCCAGCAGTTACTCGAGTGACTCGCGGCCTAGGGAGCAGTACTTC.